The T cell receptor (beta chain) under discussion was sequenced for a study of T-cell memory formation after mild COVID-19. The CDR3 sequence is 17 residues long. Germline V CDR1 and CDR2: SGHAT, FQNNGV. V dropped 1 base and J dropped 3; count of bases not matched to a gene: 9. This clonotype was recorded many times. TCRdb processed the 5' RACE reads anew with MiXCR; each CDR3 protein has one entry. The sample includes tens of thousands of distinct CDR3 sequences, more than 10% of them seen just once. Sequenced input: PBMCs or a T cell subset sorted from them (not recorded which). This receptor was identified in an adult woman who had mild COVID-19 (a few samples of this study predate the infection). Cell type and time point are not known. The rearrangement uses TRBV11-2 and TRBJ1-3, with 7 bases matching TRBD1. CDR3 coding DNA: TGTGCCAGCAGCTTAGGGGGGACAGCTCGAGATGGAAACACCATATATTTT. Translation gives CASSLGGTARDGNTIYF. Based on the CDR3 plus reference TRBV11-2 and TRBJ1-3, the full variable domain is EAGVAQSPRYKIIEKRQSVAFWCNPISGHATLYWYQQILGQGPKLLIQFQNNGVVDDSQLPKDRFSAERLKGVDSTLKIQPAKLEDSAVYLCASSLGGTARDGNTIYFGEGSWLTVV.